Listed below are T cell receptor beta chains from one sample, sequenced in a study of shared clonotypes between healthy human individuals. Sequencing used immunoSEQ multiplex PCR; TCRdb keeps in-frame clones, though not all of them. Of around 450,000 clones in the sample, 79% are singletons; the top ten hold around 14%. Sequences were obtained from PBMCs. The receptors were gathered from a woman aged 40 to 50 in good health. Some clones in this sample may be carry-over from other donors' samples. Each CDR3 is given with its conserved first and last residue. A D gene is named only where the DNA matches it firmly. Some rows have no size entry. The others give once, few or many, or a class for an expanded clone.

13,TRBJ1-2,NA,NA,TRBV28,TGTGCCAGCAGTTTAATTGGGGAATATGGCTACACCTTC,CASSLIGEYGYTF
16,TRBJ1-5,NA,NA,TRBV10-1,TGCGCCAGCACATGGCGGGGGGGTAGTAACAATCAGCCCCAGCATTTT,CASTWRGGSNNQPQHF
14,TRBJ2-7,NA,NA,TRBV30,TGTGCCTGGAATAGGGGAGCAGGGGCCGAGCCGCAGTACTTC,CAWNRGAGAEPQYF
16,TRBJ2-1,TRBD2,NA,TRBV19,TGTGCCAGTAGTATAAGCACGGGAGGGCCGCACAATGAGCAGTTCTTC,CASSISTGGPHNEQFF
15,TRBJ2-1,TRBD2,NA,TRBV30,TGTGCCTGGAGTGGGACTAGAGAAACCTACAATGAGCAGTTCTTC,CAWSGTRETYNEQFF
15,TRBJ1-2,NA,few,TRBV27,TGTGCCAGCAGTTTACGGACCTCGGGGATCTATGGCTACACCTTC,CASSLRTSGIYGYTF
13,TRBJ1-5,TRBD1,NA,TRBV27,TGTGCCAGCACAAGGGGGCTGGGGCAGCCCCAGCATTTT,CASTRGLGQPQHF
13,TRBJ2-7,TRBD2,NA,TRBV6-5,TGTGCCACTGAGCGGGAGGGCCTGGACGAGCAGTACTTC,CATEREGLDEQYF
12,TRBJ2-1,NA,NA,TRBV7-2,TGTGCCAGCAGCAGACAGCCCAATGAGCAGTTCTTC,CASSRQPNEQFF
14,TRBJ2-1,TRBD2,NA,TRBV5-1,TGCGCCAGCAGGGGACTAGCCGCATACAATGAGCAGTTCTTC,CASRGLAAYNEQFF
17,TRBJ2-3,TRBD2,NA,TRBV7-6,TGTGCCAGCAGCTTCGGACTAGCGGATGGACTCACAGATACGCAGTATTTT,CASSFGLADGLTDTQYF
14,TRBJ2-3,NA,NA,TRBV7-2,TGTGCCAGCAGCTTAGATATCGCCGCAGCTACGCAGTATTTT,CASSLDIAAATQYF
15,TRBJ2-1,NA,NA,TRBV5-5,TGTGCCAGCAGCTCGGCGCGGACCACTTACAATGAGCAGTTCTTC,CASSSARTTYNEQFF
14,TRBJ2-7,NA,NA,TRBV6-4,TGTGCCAGCAGTGACGAATTAGGGGCCTACGAGCAGTACTTC,CASSDELGAYEQYF
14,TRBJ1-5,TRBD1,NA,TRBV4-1,TGCGCCAGCAGCCAAGGACAGGGGGCGAAGCCCCAGCATTTT,CASSQGQGAKPQHF
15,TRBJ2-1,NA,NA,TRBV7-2,TGTGCCAGCAGCTTAGAACAGCGCTCCTACAATGAGCAGTTCTTC,CASSLEQRSYNEQFF
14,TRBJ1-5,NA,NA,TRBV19,TGTGCCAGCCAACTTATGGGCGAGGGGCAGCCCCAGCATTTT,CASQLMGEGQPQHF
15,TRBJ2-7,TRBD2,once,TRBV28,TGTGCCAGCAGTCTAGCGGGAAGGGGGGCTTTCGAGCAGTACTTC,CASSLAGRGAFEQYF
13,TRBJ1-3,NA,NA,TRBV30,TGTGCCTACTTGTACGCCGGGGGAAACACCATATATTTT,CAYLYAGGNTIYF
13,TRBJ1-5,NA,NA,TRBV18,TGTGCCAGCTCACCATCCCCTGGGACGCCCCAGCATTTT,CASSPSPGTPQHF
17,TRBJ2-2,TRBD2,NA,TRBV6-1,TGTGCCAGCAGTGGCCCTTGGGGGCGGGAGGTAACCGGGGAGCTGTTTTTT,CASSGPWGREVTGELFF
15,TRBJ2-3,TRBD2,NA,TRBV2,TGTGCCAGCCGGGCGGTAGCGGGAGGTTCAGATACGCAGTATTTT,CASRAVAGGSDTQYF
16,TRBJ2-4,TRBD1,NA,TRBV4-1,TGCGCCAGCAGCCAAGATCTGGGGACAGGAGAAAACATTCAGTACTTC,CASSQDLGTGENIQYF
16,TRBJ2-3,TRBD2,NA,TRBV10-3,TGTGCCATCAGGGGGACTAGCGGGAGGCAAGCAGATACGCAGTATTTT,CAIRGTSGRQADTQYF
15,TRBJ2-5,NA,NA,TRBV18,TGTGCCAGCTCGCCCGGGACCACGGGATTAGAGACCCAGTACTTC,CASSPGTTGLETQYF
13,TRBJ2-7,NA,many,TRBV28,TGTGCCACCCTCTCCCGACCGCGGTACGAGCAGTACTTC,CATLSRPRYEQYF
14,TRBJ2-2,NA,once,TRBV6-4,TGTGCCAGCAGTGACTCAGCGGAAGCCGGGGAGCTGTTTTTT,CASSDSAEAGELFF
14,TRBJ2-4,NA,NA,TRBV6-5,TGTGCCAGCAGTTACTCGAATGGTATCGGGATTCAGTACTTC,CASSYSNGIGIQYF
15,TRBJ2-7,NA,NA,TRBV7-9,TGTGCCAGCAGCTTCGACCCTACTAGTTCCTACGAGCAGTACTTC,CASSFDPTSSYEQYF
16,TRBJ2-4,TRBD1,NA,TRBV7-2,TGTGCCAGCAGCTCGGGACAGGGTATCCCCAAAAACATTCAGTACTTC,CASSSGQGIPKNIQYF
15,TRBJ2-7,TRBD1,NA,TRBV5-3,TGTGCCAGAAGATACTCCGGGACAGGGGGCTGCGAGCAGTACTTC,CARRYSGTGGCEQYF